Here is one T cell receptor (beta chain) with its context. Germline loops: CDR1 LGHNA, CDR2 YSLEER. The CDR3 has 14 amino acids. V was shortened by 4 bases and J by 8 bases, with 14 bases between the two germline ends. This entry is derived from a study of OX40 agonist ivuxolimab in advanced cancers. Generated by immunoSEQ multiplex PCR, the TCRdb table keeps only in-frame clones and is missing some. The table shows 73,000 or so clones, with approximately 90% occurring only once. The source was CD4+ or CD8+ T cells sorted from blood, collected in a trial of the OX40 agonist ivuxolimab. The origin of this receptor is an adult with an advanced solid tumor such as melanoma, head and neck, liver or kidney cancer. The rearrangement uses TRBV4-3 and TRBJ1-4; the D is unclear. The CDR3 sequence: CASSRRVGNEKLFF. DNA of the CDR3: TGCGCCAGCAGCCGGCGGGTAGGCAACGAAAAACTGTTTTTT.